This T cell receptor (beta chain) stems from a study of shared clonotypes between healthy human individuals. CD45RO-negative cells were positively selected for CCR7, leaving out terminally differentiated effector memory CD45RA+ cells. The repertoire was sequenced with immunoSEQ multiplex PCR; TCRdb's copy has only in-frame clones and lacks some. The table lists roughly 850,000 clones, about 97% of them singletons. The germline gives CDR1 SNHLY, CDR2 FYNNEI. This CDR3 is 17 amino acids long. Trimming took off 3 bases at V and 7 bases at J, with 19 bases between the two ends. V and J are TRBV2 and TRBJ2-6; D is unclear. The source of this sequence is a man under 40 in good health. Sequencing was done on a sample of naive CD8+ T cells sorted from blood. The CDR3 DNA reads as TGTGCCAGCAGTGAGGGTGGTTGGGTAGAATCCGCCAACGTCCTGACTTTC. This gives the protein CASSEGGWVESANVLTF.